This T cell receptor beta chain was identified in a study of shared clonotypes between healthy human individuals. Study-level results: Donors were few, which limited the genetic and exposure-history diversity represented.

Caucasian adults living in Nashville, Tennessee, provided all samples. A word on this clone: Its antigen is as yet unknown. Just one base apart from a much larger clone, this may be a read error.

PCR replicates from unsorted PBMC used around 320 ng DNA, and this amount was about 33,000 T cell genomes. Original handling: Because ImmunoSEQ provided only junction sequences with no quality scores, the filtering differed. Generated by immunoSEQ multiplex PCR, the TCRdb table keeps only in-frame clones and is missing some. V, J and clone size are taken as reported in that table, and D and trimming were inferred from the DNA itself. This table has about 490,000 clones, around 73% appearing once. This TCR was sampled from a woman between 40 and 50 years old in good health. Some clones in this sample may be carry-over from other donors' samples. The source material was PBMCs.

CDR3 amino acids: CASSLNTGELFF. For the CDR3, the DNA is TGTGCCAGCAGTTTAAACACCGGGGAGCTGTTTTTT. V is TRBV11-2 and J is TRBJ2-2; no firm D call. Trimming left V 6 bases short and J 2 bases short, with 4 bases between. Germline CDR1 SGHAT, CDR2 FQNNGV. This CDR3 has 12 residues.